This T cell receptor beta chain appears in the sequencing data of a study of blood T cell repertoires in COVID-19. Libraries were prepared by immunoSEQ multiplex PCR; TCRdb keeps only in-frame clonotypes and omits some of them. The sample includes around 79,000 clones, about 87% of them seen just once. The CDR3 is 15 residues long. Trimming cost V 2 bases and J 3 bases; bases outside gene matches: 5. Germline V lookup: CDR1 KGHSH, CDR2 LQKENI. This clonotype was sampled from a human donor in a cohort sampled during active COVID-19. The material sequenced was peripheral blood. This chain joins TRBV18 and TRBJ1-2; TRBD1 agrees at 8 bases. CDR3 in DNA: TGTGCCAGCTCACCAAGTCCCAGGGGGCACTATGGCTACACCTTC. Translated, it gives CASSPSPRGHYGYTF.